The TCR beta chain under discussion was sequenced for a study of cytomegalovirus exposure and HLA in healthy donors. Primers included in the PCR were 60 Vbeta and 13 Jbeta primers. Method: immunoSEQ multiplex PCR; TCRdb's copy keeps in-frame clones and lacks some. The sample gives around 180,000 clones, roughly 71% of which show up once; more than 1.3% is in the top ten. To note about this clone: Its cognate antigen is unknown.

Findings and limits, study-wide: Later on, an analysis showed TCR association rates differing by HLA locus, with DRB1 the most and HLA-C the fewest. Later analysis identified a missense DCLRE1C variant that was linked to TCR beta V- and J-gene trimming.

Trimming cost V 1 base and J 7 bases, with 8 bases left between them. The CDR3 length is 14 residues. Germline CDR1 is SGHAT and CDR2 is FQNNGV. This TCR was sampled from a girl aged 10 to 17 in good health and CMV-seronegative. Input material: PBMCs. V usage is TRBV11-2 and J usage is TRBJ1-6; D is uncertain. The CDR3 spells CASSLVQLNSPLHF. In DNA, the CDR3 is TGTGCCAGCAGCTTAGTACAGTTAAATTCACCCCTCCACTTT.